This passage covers 8 T cell receptor beta chains from one sample sequenced in a study of molecular identifiers for immune sequencing clone quantification. TCRdb called the PCR reads again in MiXCR, with one record for every CDR3 protein. The sample has about 100,000 distinct CDR3 sequences, roughly 38% seen once. Input material: naive CD8+ T cells from blood, with Jurkat cell RNA spiked in. Noted subset: FACS-sorted CD8+CD4-CCR7+CD45RA+ naive T cells. The receptors shown here come from a human donor in good health. Some libraries in this study had Jurkat cell RNA spiked in.

The rearrangement links TRBV2 to TRBJ2-1; 7 bases line up with TRBD1. From germline, CDR1 is SNHLY and CDR2 FYNNEI. V dropped 8 bases and J dropped 7; count of bases not matched to a gene: 11. CDR3 length: 14 amino acids. The CDR3 coding sequence is TGTGCCAGCGCAGCGAGACAGGGACCTAATGAGCAGTTCTTC. Protein: CASAARQGPNEQFF. Based on the CDR3 plus reference TRBV2 and TRBJ2-1, the full variable domain is EPEVTQTPSHQVTQMGQEVILRCVPISNHLYFYWYRQILGQKVEFLVSFYNNEISEKSEIFDDQFSVERPDGSNFTLKIRSTKLEDSAMYFCASAARQGPNEQFFGPGTRLTVL.

This clonotype has a handful of counts. V and J are TRBV6-5 and TRBJ1-5; D perhaps matches TRBD1 (6 bases). Germline values: CDR1 MNHEY, CDR2 SVGAGI. V gave up 2 bases and J gave up 5 bases, with 13 bases separating them. CDR3 length: 15 residues. The CDR3 sequence is CASSYNTGWDQPQHF. The CDR3 DNA sequence: TGTGCCAGCAGTTACAACACAGGGTGGGATCAGCCCCAGCATTTT.

This clonotype was seen more than once but under ten times. This chain uses TRBV4-3 with TRBJ2-3; 7 nucleotides align to TRBD2. J gave up 4 bases and V 1 base, and 5 bases lay outside the gene matches. The CDR3 is made up of 15 amino acids. Germline loops: CDR1 LGHNA, CDR2 YSLEER. CDR3 in amino acids: CASSQVAGAADTQYF. The CDR3 DNA reads as TGCGCCAGCAGCCAAGTTGCGGGAGCCGCAGATACGCAGTATTTT.

This clonotype was seen repeatedly, ten times or more. This rearrangement joins TRBV11-2 to TRBJ2-3; D not resolved. The CDR3 is 14 residues long. CDR1 and CDR2 (germline): SGHAT, FQNNGV. With 5 bases removed from V and 0 bases from J, the gap between germline ends came to 9 bases. The CDR3 here is CASSMPESTDTQYF. The CDR3 bases are TGTGCCAGCAGCATGCCGGAGAGCACAGATACGCAGTATTTT.

This clonotype was observed a handful of times. J is TRBJ2-1 and V is TRBV12-3 or TRBV12-4; 8 bases are shared with TRBD1. CDR3 length: 14 residues. V shed 1 base and J 4 bases; nucleotides not matched to a gene: 0. The CDR3 protein is CASSLGTGYNEQFF. CDR3 DNA: TGTGCCAGCAGTTTAGGGACAGGGTACAATGAGCAGTTCTTC.

This clonotype was seen at least ten times. The V gene is TRBV28, the J gene TRBJ2-3; 12 bases match TRBD1. The CDR3 is made up of 15 amino acids. J lost 5 bases, V lost 6 bases, and 6 bases had no gene match. Germline V gene data show CDR1 as MDHEN and CDR2 as SYDVKM. The CDR3 nucleotides read TGTGCCAGCAGGGGGACAGGGGGCTCTGAAGATACGCAGTATTTT. Encoded protein: CASRGTGGSEDTQYF.

With respect to this clonotype: Because it lacks the conserved phenylalanine or tryptophan at the end, this CDR3 is likely a read error. This chain uses TRBV9 with TRBJ2-3; D is ambiguous. This CDR3 is 13 amino acids long. Germline assignment: CDR1 SGDLS and CDR2 YYNGEE. V was trimmed by 4 bases and J by 2 bases, leaving 8 bases between them. CDR3 amino acids: CASSLLFTDTQYL. The CDR3 coding sequence is TGTGCCAGCAGCCTTCTTTTCACAGATACGCAGTATTTA.

The rearrangement links TRBV11-2 to TRBJ1-1; tentative D call: TRBD1 (6 bases). In germline, CDR1 is SGHAT, CDR2 FQNNGV. The CDR3 runs 15 residues. The ends were cut back, 4 bases at V and 1 base at J, with 13 bases in the middle. For the CDR3, the DNA is TGTGCCAGCAGCTCCGCCGGGACACCGAACACTGAAGCTTTCTTT. Translation: CASSSAGTPNTEAFF. Looking up the rest from reference TRBV11-2 and TRBJ1-1 gives the full variable domain: EAGVAQSPRYKIIEKRQSVAFWCNPISGHATLYWYQQILGQGPKLLIQFQNNGVVDDSQLPKDRFSAERLKGVDSTLKIQPAKLEDSAVYLCASSSAGTPNTEAFFGQGTRLTVV.